These T cell receptor beta chains were read from a single sample in a study of beta chain features in type 1 diabetes. Only in-frame clones appear in the TCRdb table, and some are missing; sequencing was by immunoSEQ multiplex PCR. The table has under 900,000 clones, roughly 15% seen once; the top ten hold about 0.02%. The sequenced sample consisted of naive CD4+ T cells from blood. The receptors were sampled from a woman aged 18-29 years in good health. Both conserved end residues are part of each CDR3. The order of the fields is clone size, J gene, D gene, V gene, CDR3 DNA, CDR3 protein. The D gene is left open where the match is weak. The listing skips clone size in some rows; elsewhere it reads once, few, many or a size class.

. TRBJ2-2 TRBD2 TRBV5-1 TGCGCCAGCAGAATGACGGGACTAGCGGGACCCGGGGAGCTGTTTTTT CASRMTGLAGPGELFF
few TRBJ2-6 . TRBV9 TGTGCCAGCAGCGTAGGCCACCCAGGGGCCAACGTCCTGACTTTC CASSVGHPGANVLTF
. TRBJ2-2 . TRBV27 TGTGCCAGCAGTTCTAGCCTCGCGAACACCGGGGAGCTGTTTTTT CASSSSLANTGELFF
. TRBJ2-3 TRBD2 TRBV7-2 TGTGCCAGCAGCACTAGCGGTACAACTAGCACAGATACGCAGTATTTT CASSTSGTTSTDTQYF
. TRBJ1-4 . TRBV14 TGTGCCAGCAGCCGCCGACAAGTTAATGAAAAACTGTTTTTT CASSRRQVNEKLFF
. TRBJ2-7 . TRBV7-9 TGTGCCAGCACAAGGGACACCTCCTACGAGCAGTACTTC CASTRDTSYEQYF
few TRBJ1-1 . TRBV7-2 TGTGCCAGCAGCCCTGCGGGTGAAGCTTTCTTT CASSPAGEAFF
. TRBJ2-6 . TRBV27 TGTGCCAGCGCAGGACAAAGGTCCTCCGGGGCCAACGTCCTGACTTTC CASAGQRSSGANVLTF
. TRBJ2-7 . TRBV7-9 TGTGCCAGCAGCTCCATTTTGGGTGGGGCCTACGAGCAGTACTTC CASSSILGGAYEQYF
. TRBJ1-5 TRBD1 TRBV19 TGTGCCAGTAGTCGGACAGGGGGGGGTCAGCCCCAGCATTTT CASSRTGGGQPQHF
. TRBJ1-5 . TRBV2 TGTGCCAGCAGTGGAAGACAGGTTAATCAGCCCCAGCATTTT CASSGRQVNQPQHF
few TRBJ2-3 . TRBV9 TGTGCCAGCAGCGTAGGGGAGGGGACATTGACAGATACGCAGTATTTT CASSVGEGTLTDTQYF
few TRBJ2-7 . TRBV4-3 TGCGCCAGCAGCCGAGAGGGGGTCAGCGAGCAGTACTTC CASSREGVSEQYF
. TRBJ1-5 . TRBV28 TGTGCCAGCAGTTTAAACAATCAGCCCCAGCATTTT CASSLNNQPQHF
. TRBJ2-7 . TRBV5-4 TGTGCCAGCAGCTTGGCCCGGCAGGGGGGCTACGAGCAGTACTTC CASSLARQGGYEQYF
. TRBJ2-3 . TRBV5-6 TGTGCCAGCAGCTTGTTATCGCTCTTGAGGAGCACAGATACGCAGTATTTT CASSLLSLLRSTDTQYF
. TRBJ2-3 . TRBV5-6 TGTGCCAGCAGCTTGGGCACCCTCACAGATACGCAGTATTTT CASSLGTLTDTQYF
. TRBJ2-5 . TRBV6-5 TGTGCCACCGCTCGGACACTACAAGAGACCCAGTACTTC CATARTLQETQYF
. TRBJ1-1 TRBD1 TRBV6-5 TGTGCCACAACCTCCGGGACAGGGTTGGCTGCTTTCTTT CATTSGTGLAAFF
few TRBJ2-3 TRBD1 TRBV15 TGTGCCACCAGCAGTGCTCCGGGACAGGCTTACACAGATACGCAGTATTTT CATSSAPGQAYTDTQYF
few TRBJ2-3 TRBD2 TRBV5-1 TGCGCCAGCAGCTTCGGGACTAGCGGGGGCACAGATACGCAGTATTTT CASSFGTSGGTDTQYF
. TRBJ1-1 TRBD1 TRBV18 TGTGCCAGCTCACCGGACAGGGAGAACACTGAAGCTTTCTTT CASSPDRENTEAFF
. TRBJ2-1 TRBD1 TRBV7-7 TGTGCTAGCAGCCCGCAGGGGGACGGTGAGCAGTTCTTC CASSPQGDGEQFF
. TRBJ2-7 TRBD2 TRBV7-2 TGTGCCAGCGCCATCGGGACTAGAAGTTCCTACGAGCAGTACTTC CASAIGTRSSYEQYF
. TRBJ2-3 . TRBV9 TGTGCCAGCAGCGTAGGCGGAGATACGCAGTATTTT CASSVGGDTQYF
few TRBJ1-1 . TRBV6-1 TGTGCCAGCAGGGACCCCCAGTGGGCTGAAGCTTTCTTT CASRDPQWAEAFF
. TRBJ2-7 . TRBV28 TGTGCCAGCACAGCCAGGGACGAGCAGTACTTC CASTARDEQYF
. TRBJ2-7 . TRBV27 TGTGCCAGCAGTTTAGTGGGGGTAGCTCCTTACGAGCAGTACTTC CASSLVGVAPYEQYF
few TRBJ2-1 TRBD1 TRBV6-1 TGTGCCAGCAGGTCCGGGACAGGGGTCTACAATGAGCAGTTCTTC CASRSGTGVYNEQFF
few TRBJ1-2 TRBD1 TRBV6-5 TGTGCCAGCAGTTACAGGGGGCGTAATGGCTACACCTTC CASSYRGRNGYTF
. TRBJ2-3 . TRBV5-4 TGTGCCAGCAGCTTGCGCGCAGGTAGCACAGATACGCAGTATTTT CASSLRAGSTDTQYF
. TRBJ1-4 . TRBV6-6 TGTGCCAGCAGTTACCCCAGGGACGATGAAAAACTGTTTTTT CASSYPRDDEKLFF
few TRBJ2-7 . TRBV28 TGTGCCAGCAGTCTTTTGAAGGGCGAGCAGTACTTC CASSLLKGEQYF
. TRBJ1-5 . TRBV18 TGTGCCAGCTCACCACCGTATGACATAAGTACCCTTAGCAATCAGCCCCAGCATTTT CASSPPYDISTLSNQPQHF
. TRBJ2-3 . TRBV6-6 TGTGCCAGCATGGGTACCAGGCCCGCAGATACGCAGTATTTT CASMGTRPADTQYF
. TRBJ2-3 . TRBV28 TGTGCCAGCAGTGAGGGGGGGACAGATACGCAGTATTTT CASSEGGTDTQYF
. TRBJ2-3 TRBD2 TRBV29-1 TGCAGCGTTGAACGGGGGACTAGCGGGACGACTAGCACAGATACGCAGTATTTT CSVERGTSGTTSTDTQYF
. TRBJ2-3 TRBD2 TRBV15 TGTGCCTCCTCCGGGGGGGGCCATACAGATACGCAGTATTTT CASSGGGHTDTQYF
. TRBJ2-7 TRBD2 TRBV28 TGTGCCAGCTTGACTGGCGGGAGGTCCCACGAGCAGTACTTC CASLTGGRSHEQYF
few TRBJ2-7 . TRBV5-1 TGCGCCAGCAGCCGAACTATAGGGGCTTACGAGCAGTACTTC CASSRTIGAYEQYF
few TRBJ1-2 TRBD1 TRBV18 TGTGCCAGCTCACCAAGGGACAGTGTTGGCTACACCTTC CASSPRDSVGYTF
few TRBJ2-1 TRBD2 TRBV27 TGTGCCAGCAGCTTACGACCGGGACTAGCGAGTATCGGCTCCTACAATGAGCAGTTCTTC CASSLRPGLASIGSYNEQFF
few TRBJ1-2 . TRBV2 TGTGCCAGCAGTATGGTCGCAGGGACCTATGGCTACACCTTC CASSMVAGTYGYTF
few TRBJ2-3 TRBD1 TRBV7-8 TGTGCCAGCAGCTTAGCGATATGGACAGGGCCCACAGATACGCAGTATTTT CASSLAIWTGPTDTQYF
. TRBJ2-1 TRBD1 TRBV28 TGTGCCAGCAGTTGGGGACAGTACAATGAGCAGTTCTTC CASSWGQYNEQFF
. TRBJ2-7 TRBD2 TRBV27 TGTGCCAGCAGTTTTTTAGCGGGACCGTCCTACGAGCAGTACTTC CASSFLAGPSYEQYF
. TRBJ2-3 . TRBV11-3 TGTGCCAGCAGCCCCACCCCGGGTGGTACGCAGTATTTT CASSPTPGGTQYF
few TRBJ2-7 . TRBV7-9 TGTGCCAGCAGCTTAGGTTCTGTCGACTCGGCCTACGAGCAGTACTTC CASSLGSVDSAYEQYF
. TRBJ2-1 . TRBV12-5 TGTGCTAGTGGTTTGCAGTGGGGCAGCCGGCAGTTCTTC CASGLQWGSRQFF
few TRBJ1-5 TRBD1 TRBV5-6 TGTGCCAGCAGCCGTGGAAGGCAGGGGGATCAGCCCCAGCATTTT CASSRGRQGDQPQHF
few TRBJ2-5 TRBD1 TRBV7-2 TGTGCCAGCAGCCCAGGACAGGGCGAGACCCAGTACTTC CASSPGQGETQYF